A single sample gave rise to the 5 T cell receptor beta chains below, sequenced in a study of cytomegalovirus exposure and HLA in healthy donors. A multiplex PCR was run with 60 Vbeta primers and 13 Jbeta primers. Sequencing used immunoSEQ multiplex PCR; TCRdb keeps in-frame clones, though not all of them. The repertoire holds under 120,000 clones, with 55% to 75% as singletons. What was sequenced was PBMCs. These receptors were taken from a man in his thirties or forties in good health and CMV-seropositive.

This sequence joins TRBV19 and TRBJ2-5, with TRBD2 identical over 9 bases. The CDR3 spans 13 residues. Germline V gives CDR1 LNHDA, CDR2 SQIVND (reference sequence). V dropped 10 bases and J dropped 5; count of bases not matched to a gene: 8. CDR3 residues: CATAGGNRETQYF. The DNA for the CDR3 is TGTGCCACAGCGGGGGGAAACCGGGAGACCCAGTACTTC.

The chain uses TRBV11-2 and TRBJ1-5; D is possibly TRBD1 (5 bases). V was pared by 6 bases and J by 4 bases, with 10 bases between. The CDR3 totals 13 residues. Germline loops: CDR1 SGHAT, CDR2 FQNNGV. The CDR3 nucleotides read TGTGCCAGCAGGGGGCAGTTGAATCAGCCCCAGCATTTT. Protein product: CASRGQLNQPQHF.

The rearrangement links TRBV7-9 to TRBJ2-7, with D possibly matching TRBD1 (5 bases). The CDR3 has 14 amino acids. The germline V gene encodes CDR1 SEHNR and CDR2 FQNEAQ (reference sequence). V was cut by 2 bases and J by 3 bases, with 11 bases left in between. The CDR3 bases are TGTGCCAGCAGCTTACCAGGGTTGGTCTACGAGCAGTACTTC. It translates to CASSLPGLVYEQYF. Based on the CDR3 plus reference TRBV7-9 and TRBJ2-7, the full variable domain is DTGVSQNPRHKITKRGQNVTFRCDPISEHNRLYWYRQTLGQGPEFLTYFQNEAQLEKSRLLSDRFSAERPKGSFSTLEIQRTEQGDSAMYLCASSLPGLVYEQYFGPGTRLTVT.

In its sample, this clone was seen a few times. The chain is built from TRBV30 and TRBJ2-3, with unresolved D. V dropped 0 bases and J dropped 6 bases, with 10 bases sitting between them. The CDR3 is 13 amino acids. Germline V gene lookup returns CDR1 GTSNPN and CDR2 SVGIG (reference sequence). The CDR3 protein is CAWSVGSSDTQYF. The CDR3 region has the DNA TGTGCCTGGAGTGTGGGTAGCTCCGATACGCAGTATTTT. The whole variable domain, remainder taken from reference TRBV30 and TRBJ2-3, is SQTIHQWPATLVQPVGSPLSLECTVEGTSNPNLYWYRQAAGRGLQLLFYSVGIGQISSEVPQNLSASRPQDRQFILSSKKLLLSDSGFYLCAWSVGSSDTQYFGPGTRLTVL.

V usage is TRBV14 and J usage is TRBJ2-4; 13 bases are a match to TRBD2. CDR1 is SGHDN, CDR2 FVKESK, per germline. The CDR3 has 17 amino acids. V shed 0 bases, J shed 6 bases, and the junction held 5 bases outside the gene matches. CDR3 sequence: CASSQERLAGGLNIQYF. In DNA, the CDR3 is TGTGCCAGCAGCCAAGAAAGACTAGCGGGGGGACTAAACATTCAGTACTTC. The entire variable domain, with the rest obtained from reference TRBV14 and TRBJ2-4, is as follows: EAGVTQFPSHSVIEKGQTVTLRCDPISGHDNLYWYRRVMGKEIKFLLHFVKESKQDESGMPNNRFLAERTGGTYSTLKVQPAELEDSGVYFCASSQERLAGGLNIQYFGAGTRLSVL.